Shown below are 29 T cell receptor beta chains from a single sample sequenced in a study of T cell clonotyping in hematopoietic cell transplantation. The method was immunoSEQ multiplex PCR; TCRdb's version includes in-frame clones alone and lacks a portion of them. The sample shows nearly 70,000 clones, 94% of them seen only once. The sample taken for sequencing was peripheral blood mononuclear cells. The receptor source for this set is a man aged 45-60 years in good health. Some clones in this sample may be carry-over from other donors' samples.

V gene TRBV28 combines with J gene TRBJ2-1; D unclear. Trimming removed 3 bases from V and 7 bases from J, with 4 bases in between. Germline CDR1 reads MDHEN; CDR2 reads SYDVKM. The CDR3 runs to 11 residues. The CDR3: CASSFFNEQFF. The CDR3 DNA reads TGTGCCAGCAGTTTTTTTAATGAGCAGTTCTTC.

CDR3 in DNA: TGTGCCAGTAGTAATAAGGGCACGACCCAGTACTTC. This codes for CASSNKGTTQYF. This sequence joins TRBV19 and TRBJ2-5; D gene unclear. The CDR3 length is 12 residues. In germline, CDR1 is LNHDA, CDR2 SQIVND (reference sequence). The V end was cut by 4 bases, the J end by 7 bases, with 10 bases between.

The chain couples TRBV5-6 to TRBJ2-2; maybe TRBD1 (8 bases). Trimming left V 4 bases short and J 6 bases short, with 16 bases between. CDR3 length: 15 amino acids. Germline V gene sequence: CDR1 SGHDT, CDR2 YYEEEE. The CDR3 region is CASSTRTGRAGELFF. The CDR3 DNA is TGTGCCAGCAGCACACGGACAGGGAGGGCCGGGGAGCTGTTTTTT.

The rearrangement links TRBV9 to TRBJ2-5, with D unresolved. The CDR3 has 11 residues. Trimming removed 3 bases from V and 4 bases from J, with 4 bases in between. In germline, CDR1 is SGDLS, CDR2 YYNGEE. The CDR3 is CASSAGETQYF. The CDR3 nucleotides are TGTGCCAGCAGCGCAGGAGAGACCCAGTACTTC.

The rearrangement uses TRBV28 and TRBJ2-7, with D hard to call. CDR1 and CDR2 (germline): MDHEN, SYDVKM. The V and J ends lost 3 bases and 5 bases respectively, with 11 bases between them. This CDR3 has 13 amino acids. The CDR3 reads CASSFYLKHEQYF. CDR3 DNA: TGTGCCAGCAGTTTTTATTTGAAGCACGAGCAGTACTTC. The variable domain in full, with the rest retrieved from reference TRBV28 and TRBJ2-7, is DVKVTQSSRYLVKRTGEKVFLECVQDMDHENMFWYRQDPGLGLRLIYFSYDVKMKEKGDIPEGYSVSREKKERFSLILESASTNQTSMYLCASSFYLKHEQYFGPGTRLTVT.

V and J are TRBV6-1 and TRBJ2-7; D is uncertain. Germline V lookup: CDR1 MNHNS, CDR2 SASEGT. The CDR3 has 11 residues. V lost 5 bases to trimming and J lost 2 bases, with 4 bases between them. CDR3 loop: CASSRTYEQYF. The DNA of the CDR3 is TGTGCCAGCAGTAGGACCTACGAGCAGTACTTC.

The chain combines TRBV2 with TRBJ2-3; unclear D gene. Germline values: CDR1 SNHLY, CDR2 FYNNEI. CDR3 length: 13 amino acids. The V end was cut by 7 bases, the J end by 0 bases, with 8 bases between. In nucleotides, the CDR3 is TGTGCCAGCATTGCCGTAAGCACAGATACGCAGTATTTT. Its protein product is CASIAVSTDTQYF.

The chain joins TRBV2 to TRBJ2-7; a possible D gene is TRBD2 (7 bases). V was pared by 6 bases and J by 5 bases, with 17 bases between. CDR3 size: 14 residues. Germline V lookup: CDR1 SNHLY, CDR2 FYNNEI. This CDR3 reads CASSLKGGAHEQYF. The CDR3 DNA follows: TGTGCCAGCAGCTTGAAGGGGGGGGCCCACGAGCAGTACTTC. The full variable domain, its missing parts supplied by reference TRBV2 and TRBJ2-7, is EPEVTQTPSHQVTQMGQEVILRCVPISNHLYFYWYRQILGQKVEFLVSFYNNEISEKSEIFDDQFSVERPDGSNFTLKIRSTKLEDSAMYFCASSLKGGAHEQYFGPGTRLTVT.

The chain employs TRBV19 and TRBJ1-1; D possibly corresponds to TRBD1 (5 bases). V was pared by 2 bases and J by 5 bases, with 9 bases between. The CDR3 spans 13 residues. Germline V gene data show CDR1 as LNHDA and CDR2 as SQIVND (reference sequence). CDR3 in DNA: TGTGCCAGTAGTATATTAAGGGGTACTGAAGCTTTCTTT. This translates into CASSILRGTEAFF.

The V gene is TRBV27, the J gene TRBJ2-3, with D tentatively TRBD2 (7 bases). Trimming took 2 bases from V and 6 from J, leaving 9 bases between them. CDR1 and CDR2 (germline): MNHEY, SMNVEV (reference sequence). This CDR3 has 13 residues. CDR3 bases: TGTGCCAGCAGTTTACGGGGGGCTGATACGCAGTATTTT. Its protein product is CASSLRGADTQYF.

This clone is a singleton in its sample. The rearrangement uses TRBV27 and TRBJ2-2; the match to TRBD1 covers 10 bases. Germline CDR1 is MNHEY and CDR2 is SMNVEV (reference sequence). The junction had 6 bases not matched to a gene; V was cut back by 6 bases and J by 2 bases. CDR3 size: 16 residues. The CDR3 loop reads CASSSRDRGNTGELFF. The CDR3 DNA reads as TGTGCCAGCAGCTCGAGGGACAGGGGTAACACCGGGGAGCTGTTTTTT.

This chain links TRBV7-3 with TRBJ2-1, with a tentative D call TRBD2 (7 bases). The germline gives CDR1 SGHTA, CDR2 FQGTGA. This CDR3 is built from 15 residues. The V and J ends lost 2 bases and 7 bases respectively, with 15 bases between them. The CDR3 loop reads CASSLAQGGGNEQFF. The CDR3 coding sequence is TGTGCCAGCAGCTTAGCACAGGGAGGGGGGAATGAGCAGTTCTTC.

This clone appeared once. J is TRBJ2-1 and V is TRBV6-5, with TRBD2 as a possible D gene (6 bases). V shed 9 bases and J shed 1 base, with 13 bases lying between them. The germline CDR1 and CDR2 sequences are MNHEY and SVGAGI. The CDR3 extends over 14 amino acids. CDR3 nucleotide sequence: TGTGCCAGTTCAGGTGGGGGGTCCTACAATGAGCAGTTCTTC. Translating gives CASSGGGSYNEQFF.

The V call is TRBV28, the J call TRBJ2-7; TRBD2 might be the D (6 bases). Trimming shortened V by 3 bases and J by 6 bases, and 12 bases separated the two germline ends. Germline CDR1 is MDHEN and CDR2 is SYDVKM. CDR3 size: 13 residues. The CDR3 DNA reads TGTGCCAGCAGTTTCGGGGGTGGCGGCGAGCAGTACTTC. Translating gives CASSFGGGGEQYF.

V gene TRBV5-4 combines with J gene TRBJ2-5; no reliable D call. This CDR3 is 15 amino acids long. Germline assignment: CDR1 SGHNT and CDR2 YYREEE (reference sequence). Trimming stripped 4 bases from V and 2 bases from J, with 15 bases between. The CDR3 reads CASSPNQEVQETQYF. CDR3 coding DNA: TGTGCCAGCAGCCCCAATCAGGAAGTTCAAGAGACCCAGTACTTC.

The chain carries TRBV7-9 and TRBJ1-2; the D gene is possibly TRBD1 (5 bases). CDR1 is SEHNR, CDR2 FQNEAQ, per germline (reference sequence). V lost 1 base and J lost 4, with 10 bases in between. This CDR3 is 14 amino acids long. The CDR3 bases are TGTGCCAGCAGCTTAGAAGGGGCCAGCTATGGCTACACCTTC. Residues: CASSLEGASYGYTF.

This chain links TRBV30 with TRBJ1-5, with D perhaps matching TRBD1 (5 bases). The germline CDR1 and CDR2 sequences are GTSNPN and SVGIG (reference sequence). CDR3 length: 14 residues. V lost 4 bases to trimming and J lost 0 bases, with 10 bases between them. The DNA of the CDR3 is TGTGCCTGGAACCAGGGTCTTAGCAATCAGCCCCAGCATTTT. Protein product: CAWNQGLSNQPQHF.

A single count supports this clone. The CDR3 loop is CASSSGTPLGTEAFF. As DNA, the CDR3 is TGTGCCAGCAGTTCAGGGACCCCCTTGGGCACTGAAGCTTTCTTT. The chain couples TRBV27 to TRBJ1-1, with a possible D match to TRBD1 (5 bases). Trimming removed 4 bases at V and 4 bases at J, with 16 bases between. The length of the CDR3 is 15 residues. The germline CDR1 and CDR2 sequences are MNHEY and SMNVEV (reference sequence).

V and J are TRBV5-6 and TRBJ1-2, with a possible D match to TRBD1 (5 bases). Trimming left V 3 bases short and J 8 bases short, with 8 bases between. The CDR3 is made up of 11 amino acids. CDR1 is SGHDT, CDR2 YYEEEE, per germline. For the CDR3, the DNA is TGTGCCAGCAGCTCCAGGGAGGGCTACACCTTC. The encoded protein is CASSSREGYTF.

The chain combines TRBV30 with TRBJ2-1; 7 bases map to TRBD2. Germline V gene data show CDR1 as GTSNPN and CDR2 as SVGIG (reference sequence). The CDR3 runs to 14 residues. Germline trimming cut 4 bases from V and 4 bases from J; bases unmatched to any gene: 7. Here the CDR3 reads CAWNGGRRYNEQFF. The CDR3 DNA reads as TGTGCCTGGAACGGGGGGAGGAGGTACAATGAGCAGTTCTTC.

The genes are TRBV7-8 and TRBJ1-5; D is ambiguous. Germline V gives CDR1 SGHVS, CDR2 FQNEAQ. CDR3 length equals 13 residues. V was cut by 10 bases and J by 6 bases, with 16 bases left in between. The CDR3: CATTGRLSQPQHF. The CDR3 DNA reads TGTGCCACCACGGGGAGGCTAAGTCAGCCCCAGCATTTT.

As DNA, the CDR3 is TGTGCCAGTAGTCTATTACCCGACAGGGCCGGGACCGGGGAGCTGTTTTTT. It yields the protein CASSLLPDRAGTGELFF. V and J are TRBV19 and TRBJ2-2; TRBD1 agrees at 7 bases. CDR1 and CDR2 (germline): LNHDA, SQIVND (reference sequence). The CDR3 is made up of 17 amino acids. V was pared by 5 bases and J by 5 bases, with 14 bases of the junction left unmatched. The full variable domain, rest sourced from reference TRBV19 and TRBJ2-2, is DGGITQSPKYLFRKEGQNVTLSCEQNLNHDAMYWYRQDPGQGLRLIYYSQIVNDFQKGDIAEGYSVSREKKESFPLTVTSAQKNPTAFYLCASSLLPDRAGTGELFFGEGSRLTVL.

This sequence joins TRBV27 and TRBJ2-4; D ambiguous. V lost 5 bases and J lost 2, with 13 bases in between. This CDR3 has 15 amino acids. Germline-derived CDR1 and CDR2 are MNHEY and SMNVEV (reference sequence). CDR3: CASSPGQATKNIQYF. The CDR3 bases are TGTGCCAGCAGTCCGGGCCAGGCTACCAAAAACATTCAGTACTTC.

The rearrangement uses TRBV4-2 and TRBJ2-2; TRBD2 matches 8 bases. Germline CDR1 is LGHNA and CDR2 is YNFKEQ. Germline trimming cut 10 bases from V and 1 base from J; bases unmatched to any gene: 2. This CDR3 is 13 amino acids long. This CDR3 is CAIAGQNTGELFF. Written as DNA, the CDR3 is TGTGCCATAGCGGGACAGAACACCGGGGAGCTGTTTTTT.

The chain recombines TRBV25-1 with TRBJ1-5; D is unresolved. The CDR3 covers 14 residues. The V end lost 5 bases, the J end lost 0 bases, and 8 bases lay between the germline ends. CDR1 is MGHDK, CDR2 SYGVNS, per germline. The DNA for the CDR3 is TGTGCCAGCAGTCCGTCTTTTAGCAATCAGCCCCAGCATTTT. Its protein is CASSPSFSNQPQHF. Full variable domain (outside the CDR3, taken from reference TRBV25-1 and TRBJ1-5): EADIYQTPRYLVIGTGKKITLECSQTMGHDKMYWYQQDPGMELHLIHYSYGVNSTEKGDLSSESTVSRIRTEHFPLTLESARPSHTSQYLCASSPSFSNQPQHFGDGTRLSIL.

The chain recombines TRBV27 with TRBJ2-6; D is unresolved. V dropped 5 bases and J dropped 5 bases, with 10 bases sitting between them. Germline CDR1 and CDR2: MNHEY and SMNVEV (reference sequence). The CDR3 contains 14 residues. The CDR3 protein is CASSPSWRANVLTF. CDR3 sequence (DNA): TGTGCCAGCAGTCCCAGCTGGCGGGCCAACGTCCTGACTTTC.

The chain joins TRBV9 to TRBJ1-3, with a tentative D call TRBD1 (6 bases). The CDR3 is 15 amino acids. Germline CDR1 is SGDLS and CDR2 is YYNGEE. Deletions cut 2 bases from V and 4 bases from J, with 13 bases between. Here the CDR3 DNA reads TGTGCCAGCAGCGTTGCCACCGGGACAGGAAACACCATATATTTT. Protein sequence: CASSVATGTGNTIYF.

This sequence joins TRBV7-2 and TRBJ2-5; D may be TRBD2 (5 bases). This CDR3 comprises 14 residues. V lost 5 bases and J 1 base, leaving 11 bases between the germline ends. The germline CDR1 and CDR2 sequences are SGHTA and FQGNSA. This CDR3 is CASSPGGGQETQYF. Here the CDR3 DNA reads TGTGCCAGCAGCCCCGGCGGAGGCCAAGAGACCCAGTACTTC.

The rearrangement uses TRBV14 and TRBJ2-7; D not certain. The CDR3 totals 14 residues. Trimming cost V 1 base and J 0 bases, with 7 bases left between them. Germline V CDR1 and CDR2: SGHDN, FVKESK. The CDR3 region has the DNA TGTGCCAGCAGCCAAGTCGGGTTCTCCTACGAGCAGTACTTC. This gives the protein CASSQVGFSYEQYF.